This is a list of T cell receptor beta chains from one sample in a study of CD4 and CD8 cells across lung adenocarcinoma regions. One entry per CDR3 protein results from TCRdb running MiXCR on the PCR reads. Here the sample spans tens of thousands of distinct CDR3 sequences, 50% being singletons. Material for sequencing was CD8+ T cells from the center of a lung tumor. These receptors all stem from a male donor with lung adenocarcinoma. The CD4 and CD8 labels of this study may be unreliable. CDR3s include the opening cysteine and the closing phenylalanine or tryptophan. Fields, in order: V gene, clone size, D gene, J gene, CDR3 DNA, CDR3 protein. The D gene is left open where the match is weak. Clone size is given for some rows only: seen once, a few or many times, or a class if the clone is expanded.

v_call: TRBV6-1
clone_size: .
d_call: .
j_call: TRBJ2-6
cdr3_nt: TGTGCCAGCGGGCTAGTCGCTTCTTGGGCCTACGTGCTGACTTTC
cdr3_aa: CASGLVASWAYVLTF

v_call: TRBV27
clone_size: .
d_call: TRBD2
j_call: TRBJ2-7
cdr3_nt: TGTGCCAGCAGTTTATCGGGACGGGGACTAGCGGATCCCTACGAGCAGTACTTC
cdr3_aa: CASSLSGRGLADPYEQYF

v_call: TRBV6-1
clone_size: .
d_call: .
j_call: TRBJ2-3
cdr3_nt: TGTGCCAGCACCCTACCCACACGCACAGATACGCAGTATTTT
cdr3_aa: CASTLPTRTDTQYF

v_call: TRBV20-1
clone_size: .
d_call: TRBD1
j_call: TRBJ1-2
cdr3_nt: TGCAGTGCTTCTACCAGGGGGGACGGCTACACCTTC
cdr3_aa: CSASTRGDGYTF

v_call: TRBV6-1
clone_size: many
d_call: .
j_call: TRBJ1-2
cdr3_nt: TGTGCCAGCAGCCGCGACGTAAACGTCTATGGCTACACCTTC
cdr3_aa: CASSRDVNVYGYTF

v_call: TRBV3-1
clone_size: .
d_call: .
j_call: TRBJ1-2
cdr3_nt: TGTGCCAGCAGCCAAGTCGACTCCTTGCCCTATGGCTACACCTTC
cdr3_aa: CASSQVDSLPYGYTF

v_call: TRBV9
clone_size: few
d_call: .
j_call: TRBJ2-3
cdr3_nt: TGTGCCAGCAGCGTAGCTTTTGAGGGGAATACGCAGTATTTT
cdr3_aa: CASSVAFEGNTQYF

v_call: TRBV6-5
clone_size: .
d_call: TRBD2
j_call: TRBJ2-3
cdr3_nt: TGTGCCAGCAGTTTCGGACTAGAGGTTTCCGATAAGCAGTTTTTT
cdr3_aa: CASSFGLEVSDKQFF

v_call: TRBV11-2
clone_size: .
d_call: .
j_call: TRBJ2-5
cdr3_nt: TGTGCCGGGACGTTCGGGGCCCCCGGCCCAGATACGCAGTACTTC
cdr3_aa: CAGTFGAPGPDTQYF

v_call: TRBV6-1
clone_size: .
d_call: TRBD2
j_call: TRBJ2-3
cdr3_nt: TGTGCCAGCAGTGAAGCCGGGGGGAACACAGATACGCAGTATTTT
cdr3_aa: CASSEAGGNTDTQYF

v_call: TRBV6-5
clone_size: medium-sized
d_call: .
j_call: TRBJ2-1
cdr3_nt: TGTGCCAGCAGTCTGGGGAGGTACAATGAGCAGTTCTTC
cdr3_aa: CASSLGRYNEQFF

v_call: TRBV15
clone_size: .
d_call: .
j_call: TRBJ1-6
cdr3_nt: TGTGCCACCAGGGCAATTCCCTATAATTCACCCCTCCACTTT
cdr3_aa: CATRAIPYNSPLHF

v_call: TRBV6-5
clone_size: many
d_call: .
j_call: TRBJ1-2
cdr3_nt: TGTGCCAGCAGTTACGGGGCAGCTGGCTACACCTTC
cdr3_aa: CASSYGAAGYTF

v_call: TRBV5-5
clone_size: .
d_call: .
j_call: TRBJ1-1
cdr3_nt: TGTGCCAGCAGCTTGGAGGGCCCCCTGGGCACTGAAGCTTTCTTT
cdr3_aa: CASSLEGPLGTEAFF

v_call: TRBV6-5
clone_size: .
d_call: TRBD1
j_call: TRBJ2-1
cdr3_nt: TGTGCCAGCAGTTACTCGAGCCAGGGGGCTTACAATGAGCAGTTCTTC
cdr3_aa: CASSYSSQGAYNEQFF

v_call: TRBV20-1
clone_size: .
d_call: .
j_call: TRBJ2-5
cdr3_nt: TGCAGTGCTGAAAGCGGATCAGAGACCCAGTACTTC
cdr3_aa: CSAESGSETQYF

v_call: TRBV27
clone_size: medium-sized
d_call: TRBD1
j_call: TRBJ2-1
cdr3_nt: TGTGCCAGCACAGACAGGGACAATGAGCAGTTCTTC
cdr3_aa: CASTDRDNEQFF

v_call: TRBV25-1
clone_size: .
d_call: .
j_call: TRBJ1-1
cdr3_nt: TGTGCCAGCAGTGAATTTAGGGAGGACACTGAAGCTTTCTTT
cdr3_aa: CASSEFREDTEAFF

v_call: TRBV12-3/TRBV12-4
clone_size: .
d_call: .
j_call: TRBJ2-7
cdr3_nt: TGTGCCAGCGCCCTGGCGGGCTTCAACGAGCAGTACTTC
cdr3_aa: CASALAGFNEQYF

v_call: TRBV19
clone_size: .
d_call: TRBD2
j_call: TRBJ2-3
cdr3_nt: TGTGCCAGTAGTTCACTAGCGGCTACAGATACGCAGTATTTT
cdr3_aa: CASSSLAATDTQYF

v_call: TRBV29-1
clone_size: few
d_call: .
j_call: TRBJ2-3
cdr3_nt: TGCAGTTGTTCTCCGGACCGCACAGATACGCAGTATTTT
cdr3_aa: CSCSPDRTDTQYF

v_call: TRBV27
clone_size: many
d_call: TRBD2
j_call: TRBJ2-2
cdr3_nt: TGTGCCAGCTCGGCCCGGGAGGGCACCGGGGAGCTGTTTTTT
cdr3_aa: CASSAREGTGELFF

v_call: TRBV6-5
clone_size: many
d_call: .
j_call: TRBJ1-2
cdr3_nt: TGTGCCAGCAGTTATGGGACACCCTATGGCTACACCTTC
cdr3_aa: CASSYGTPYGYTF

v_call: TRBV6-5
clone_size: many
d_call: .
j_call: TRBJ2-5
cdr3_nt: TGTGCCAGCAGTTACGCCGGGGCCCTGGGGGAGACCCAGTACTTC
cdr3_aa: CASSYAGALGETQYF

v_call: TRBV20-1
clone_size: .
d_call: TRBD1
j_call: TRBJ1-1
cdr3_nt: TGCAGTGCTAGGGGGGGGCGACAGGGAAACACTGAAGCTTTCTTT
cdr3_aa: CSARGGRQGNTEAFF

v_call: TRBV6-1
clone_size: .
d_call: .
j_call: TRBJ2-1
cdr3_nt: TGTGCCAGCAGTGAATATGCGCTAGCCAGCTCCTACGAGCAGTTCTTC
cdr3_aa: CASSEYALASSYEQFF

v_call: TRBV27
clone_size: few
d_call: .
j_call: TRBJ1-2
cdr3_nt: TGTGCCAGCAGTCAGCAGGGAGCAGGGGGCTACACCTTC
cdr3_aa: CASSQQGAGGYTF

v_call: TRBV6-5
clone_size: .
d_call: .
j_call: TRBJ2-3
cdr3_nt: TGTGCCAGCAGTTCTTTGGGCGGTAACACAGATACGCAGTCTTTC
cdr3_aa: CASSSLGGNTDTQSF

v_call: TRBV20-1
clone_size: .
d_call: .
j_call: TRBJ2-1
cdr3_nt: TGCAGTGCTCCGGGGGACAGCCTAAATGAGCAGTTCTTC
cdr3_aa: CSAPGDSLNEQFF

v_call: TRBV7-2
clone_size: .
d_call: .
j_call: TRBJ2-7
cdr3_nt: TGTGCCAGCAGCCGTCGGACACAGGCCTACGAGCAGTACTTC
cdr3_aa: CASSRRTQAYEQYF

v_call: TRBV6-1
clone_size: .
d_call: .
j_call: TRBJ2-7
cdr3_nt: TGTGCCAGCCCAGGGAGAAGAGGCGAGCAGTACTTC
cdr3_aa: CASPGRRGEQYF

v_call: TRBV10-3
clone_size: .
d_call: .
j_call: TRBJ1-1
cdr3_nt: TGTGCCACCTGGTGGACCACTGAAGCTTTCTTT
cdr3_aa: CATWWTTEAFF

v_call: TRBV6-1
clone_size: .
d_call: TRBD2
j_call: TRBJ2-1
cdr3_nt: TGTGCCAGCAGTGAGGAACTAGCGGACCTCTACGAGCAGTTCTTC
cdr3_aa: CASSEELADLYEQFF